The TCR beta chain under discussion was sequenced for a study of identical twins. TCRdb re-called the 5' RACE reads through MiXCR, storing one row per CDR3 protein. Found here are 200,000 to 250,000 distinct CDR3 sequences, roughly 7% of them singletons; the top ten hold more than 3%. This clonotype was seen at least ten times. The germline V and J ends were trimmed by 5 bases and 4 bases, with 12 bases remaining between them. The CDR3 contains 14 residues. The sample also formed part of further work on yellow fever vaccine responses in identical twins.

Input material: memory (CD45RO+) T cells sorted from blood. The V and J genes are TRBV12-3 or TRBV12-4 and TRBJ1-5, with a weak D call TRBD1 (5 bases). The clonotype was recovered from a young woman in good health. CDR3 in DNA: TGTGCCAGCAGTCCCCTGGGGGAGAATCAGCCCCAGCATTTT. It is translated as CASSPLGENQPQHF.